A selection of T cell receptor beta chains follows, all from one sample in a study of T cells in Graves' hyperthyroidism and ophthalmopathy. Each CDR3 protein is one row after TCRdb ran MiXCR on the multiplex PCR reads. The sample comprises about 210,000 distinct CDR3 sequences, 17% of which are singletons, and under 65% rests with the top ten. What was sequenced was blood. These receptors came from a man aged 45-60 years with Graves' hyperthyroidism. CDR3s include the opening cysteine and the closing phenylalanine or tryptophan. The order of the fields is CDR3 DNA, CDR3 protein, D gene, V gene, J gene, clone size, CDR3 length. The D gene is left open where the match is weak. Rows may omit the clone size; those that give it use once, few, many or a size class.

CDR3 DNA: TGTGCCAGCTCACCGCAGTCAAGAGAAGCTTTCTTT; CDR3 protein: CASSPQSREAFF; D gene: NA; V gene: TRBV18; J gene: TRBJ1-1; clone size: many; CDR3 length: 12
CDR3 DNA: TGTGCCAGCAGTTCCAGGCCGGGGGGACGGCGCTCTTATAATTCACCCCTCCACTTT; CDR3 protein: CASSSRPGGRRSYNSPLHF; D gene: NA; V gene: TRBV28; J gene: TRBJ1-6; clone size: many; CDR3 length: 19
CDR3 DNA: TGTGCCAGCAGTTACGGGACTAGCGTTAGCTCCTACGAGCAGTACTTC; CDR3 protein: CASSYGTSVSSYEQYF; D gene: TRBD2; V gene: TRBV6-6; J gene: TRBJ2-7; clone size: few; CDR3 length: 16
CDR3 DNA: TGCGCCAGCAGATCAGATCCCGGGACAGGGAATGAAAAACTGTTTTTT; CDR3 protein: CASRSDPGTGNEKLFF; D gene: TRBD1; V gene: TRBV5-1; J gene: TRBJ1-4; clone size: many; CDR3 length: 16
CDR3 DNA: TGTGCCAGCAGCCTCAGGGGGAGCACCGGGGAGCTGTTTTTT; CDR3 protein: CASSLRGSTGELFF; D gene: TRBD1; V gene: TRBV3-1; J gene: TRBJ2-2; clone size: many; CDR3 length: 14
CDR3 DNA: TGTGCCAGCAGTCCCACAGTGATAATTGAGACCCAGTACTTC; CDR3 protein: CASSPTVIIETQYF; D gene: NA; V gene: TRBV12-3/TRBV12-4; J gene: TRBJ2-5; clone size: few; CDR3 length: 14
CDR3 DNA: TGCGCCAGCAGCCAAGCTCCTTCAGGGGCAGATACGCAGTATTTT; CDR3 protein: CASSQAPSGADTQYF; D gene: NA; V gene: TRBV4-1; J gene: TRBJ2-3; clone size: NA; CDR3 length: 15
CDR3 DNA: TGCGCCAGCAGCTCTATAACTGGAGGCGCCTACGAGCAGTACTTC; CDR3 protein: CASSSITGGAYEQYF; D gene: NA; V gene: TRBV5-1; J gene: TRBJ2-7; clone size: NA; CDR3 length: 15
CDR3 DNA: TGTGCCATCAGCGGGAGTTTGGGGGCGATTAACAATGAGCAGTTCTTC; CDR3 protein: CAISGSLGAINNEQFF; D gene: NA; V gene: TRBV10-3; J gene: TRBJ2-1; clone size: many; CDR3 length: 16
CDR3 DNA: TGTGCCAGCAGCGAATTCCCCACCTCGACGGCTCCCTACGAGCAGTACTTC; CDR3 protein: CASSEFPTSTAPYEQYF; D gene: NA; V gene: TRBV7-9; J gene: TRBJ2-7; clone size: many; CDR3 length: 17
CDR3 DNA: TGTGCCAGCAGCGTAGACAGCGGGAGGGCCTACGAGCAGTACTTC; CDR3 protein: CASSVDSGRAYEQYF; D gene: TRBD2; V gene: TRBV9; J gene: TRBJ2-7; clone size: NA; CDR3 length: 15
CDR3 DNA: TGTGCCAGCAGGTACCGGTTTGGCCCAGATACGCAGTATTTT; CDR3 protein: CASRYRFGPDTQYF; D gene: NA; V gene: TRBV6-2/TRBV6-3; J gene: TRBJ2-3; clone size: NA; CDR3 length: 14
CDR3 DNA: TGTGCCAGCAGCTTAATTCGACAGGGGTCTGAAGCTTTCTTT; CDR3 protein: CASSLIRQGSEAFF; D gene: TRBD1; V gene: TRBV7-9; J gene: TRBJ1-1; clone size: many; CDR3 length: 14
CDR3 DNA: TGTGCCACCGAAGGACAGAGCTCCTACGAGCAGTACTTC; CDR3 protein: CATEGQSSYEQYF; D gene: NA; V gene: TRBV28; J gene: TRBJ2-7; clone size: NA; CDR3 length: 13
CDR3 DNA: TGTGCCAGCAGCTCCAGAGCGGGAGGAGGGACCGGGGAGCTGTTTTTT; CDR3 protein: CASSSRAGGGTGELFF; D gene: TRBD2; V gene: TRBV7-2; J gene: TRBJ2-2; clone size: NA; CDR3 length: 16
CDR3 DNA: TGTGCCAGCAGCTTAGTTTCCAGGGGGCGGAGGGGTATGAACACTGAAGCTTTCTTT; CDR3 protein: CASSLVSRGRRGMNTEAFF; D gene: TRBD1; V gene: TRBV11-2; J gene: TRBJ1-1; clone size: many; CDR3 length: 19
CDR3 DNA: TGTGCCAGCAGCGCCGGGACAAATTATAATTCACCCCTCCACTTT; CDR3 protein: CASSAGTNYNSPLHF; D gene: NA; V gene: TRBV9; J gene: TRBJ1-6; clone size: NA; CDR3 length: 15
CDR3 DNA: TGTGCCAGTAACGTCGACCACCCGAACTATGGCTACACCTTC; CDR3 protein: CASNVDHPNYGYTF; D gene: NA; V gene: TRBV19; J gene: TRBJ1-2; clone size: NA; CDR3 length: 14
CDR3 DNA: TGTGCCAGCAGCTCCCGAGAGGCGGAAGACTACAATGAGCAGTTCTTC; CDR3 protein: CASSSREAEDYNEQFF; D gene: NA; V gene: TRBV11-3; J gene: TRBJ2-1; clone size: many; CDR3 length: 16
CDR3 DNA: TGTGCCAGCAGCCACCGGGGGGATACGCAGTATTTT; CDR3 protein: CASSHRGDTQYF; D gene: NA; V gene: TRBV3-1; J gene: TRBJ2-3; clone size: many; CDR3 length: 12
CDR3 DNA: TGTGCCAGCAGCCAACTTCTACTAGCGTCTGGAGAGACCCAGTACTTC; CDR3 protein: CASSQLLLASGETQYF; D gene: TRBD2; V gene: TRBV11-3; J gene: TRBJ2-5; clone size: many; CDR3 length: 16
CDR3 DNA: TGTGCCAGCAGCCCGACACTGGGACTAGCGGGAGAAAGCAATGAGCAGTTCTTC; CDR3 protein: CASSPTLGLAGESNEQFF; D gene: TRBD2; V gene: TRBV11-2; J gene: TRBJ2-1; clone size: NA; CDR3 length: 18
CDR3 DNA: TGTGCCAACAGTTGGGGACAAGGAGACAATGAGCAGTTCTTC; CDR3 protein: CANSWGQGDNEQFF; D gene: NA; V gene: TRBV28; J gene: TRBJ2-1; clone size: few; CDR3 length: 14
CDR3 DNA: TGTGCCAGCAGCGGATATAGACCGGTACATGAGCAGTTCTTC; CDR3 protein: CASSGYRPVHEQFF; D gene: NA; V gene: TRBV28; J gene: TRBJ2-1; clone size: many; CDR3 length: 14
CDR3 DNA: TGCGCCAGCAGTCCTCGGGGACAGGGGGTAAGGGAGCAGTACTTC; CDR3 protein: CASSPRGQGVREQYF; D gene: TRBD1; V gene: TRBV4-3; J gene: TRBJ2-7; clone size: few; CDR3 length: 15
CDR3 DNA: TGTGCCAGCAGCCTTCGACATATCACAGATACGCAGTATTTT; CDR3 protein: CASSLRHITDTQYF; D gene: NA; V gene: TRBV5-6; J gene: TRBJ2-3; clone size: NA; CDR3 length: 14
CDR3 DNA: TGTGCCAGCTCACAGGAGCGGGGATTGCATTCACCCCTCCACTTT; CDR3 protein: CASSQERGLHSPLHF; D gene: NA; V gene: TRBV18; J gene: TRBJ1-6; clone size: NA; CDR3 length: 15
CDR3 DNA: TGTGCCAGCAGCTCAACCGGGTTTGCTAGCGGTTTCCAAGAGACCCAGTACTTC; CDR3 protein: CASSSTGFASGFQETQYF; D gene: TRBD2; V gene: TRBV11-2; J gene: TRBJ2-5; clone size: NA; CDR3 length: 18
CDR3 DNA: TGTGCCAGCAGCCAAGATTCAGGGGACGTTAATGAAAAACTGTTTTTT; CDR3 protein: CASSQDSGDVNEKLFF; D gene: NA; V gene: TRBV4-2; J gene: TRBJ1-4; clone size: few; CDR3 length: 16
CDR3 DNA: TGTGCCAGCAGTGAACGCCTAGCGGGACTTGAGCAGTTCTTC; CDR3 protein: CASSERLAGLEQFF; D gene: TRBD2; V gene: TRBV6-1; J gene: TRBJ2-1; clone size: few; CDR3 length: 14
CDR3 DNA: TGCAGTGCTAGTCTGGCGGGTATGAACACTGAAGCTTTCTTT; CDR3 protein: CSASLAGMNTEAFF; D gene: NA; V gene: TRBV20-1; J gene: TRBJ1-1; clone size: many; CDR3 length: 14
CDR3 DNA: TGTGCCAGCAGAACCGGGACTAGGGTCGATGAGCAGTTCTTC; CDR3 protein: CASRTGTRVDEQFF; D gene: TRBD2; V gene: TRBV6-2/TRBV6-3; J gene: TRBJ2-1; clone size: many; CDR3 length: 14
CDR3 DNA: TGCGCCAGCAGCTCGGACGGGTACGAGCAGTACTTC; CDR3 protein: CASSSDGYEQYF; D gene: NA; V gene: TRBV5-1; J gene: TRBJ2-7; clone size: many; CDR3 length: 12
CDR3 DNA: TGTGCCAGCAGTTTATTTGGACAGGGGGGTGGCTACACCTTC; CDR3 protein: CASSLFGQGGGYTF; D gene: TRBD1; V gene: TRBV28; J gene: TRBJ1-2; clone size: many; CDR3 length: 14
CDR3 DNA: TGTGCCAGTAGAGAGGGCAGAAAAATTTACAATGAGCAGTTCTTC; CDR3 protein: CASREGRKIYNEQFF; D gene: NA; V gene: TRBV19; J gene: TRBJ2-1; clone size: few; CDR3 length: 15
CDR3 DNA: TGTGCCAGCAGTTACGGCCCTCAGCCCTTCAGAAATGAGCAGTTCTTC; CDR3 protein: CASSYGPQPFRNEQFF; D gene: NA; V gene: TRBV28; J gene: TRBJ2-1; clone size: NA; CDR3 length: 16
CDR3 DNA: TGTGCCAGCAGTGGGGGACAAACTCTCGTCTCCTACGAGCAGTACTTC; CDR3 protein: CASSGGQTLVSYEQYF; D gene: NA; V gene: TRBV28; J gene: TRBJ2-7; clone size: few; CDR3 length: 16
CDR3 DNA: TGTGCCACCAGCAACCGATCTAGGTTTTTTCTCAATGAGCAGTTCTTC; CDR3 protein: CATSNRSRFFLNEQFF; D gene: NA; V gene: TRBV15; J gene: TRBJ2-1; clone size: many; CDR3 length: 16
CDR3 DNA: TGCAGTGCACCCGGTGGACCCTCTAATGAAAAACTGTTTTTT; CDR3 protein: CSAPGGPSNEKLFF; D gene: NA; V gene: TRBV20-1; J gene: TRBJ1-4; clone size: few; CDR3 length: 14
CDR3 DNA: TGTGCCAGCAGTTTAAGACAGGTAGATACGCAGTATTTT; CDR3 protein: CASSLRQVDTQYF; D gene: NA; V gene: TRBV12-3/TRBV12-4; J gene: TRBJ2-3; clone size: many; CDR3 length: 13
CDR3 DNA: TGTGCCAGCAGGGGCCCGGGACAGATCAGCTCCTACAATGAGCAGTTCTTC; CDR3 protein: CASRGPGQISSYNEQFF; D gene: TRBD1; V gene: TRBV28; J gene: TRBJ2-1; clone size: many; CDR3 length: 17
CDR3 DNA: TGTGCCAGCAGTTTTACAGGGGCCGACGAGCAGTACTTC; CDR3 protein: CASSFTGADEQYF; D gene: TRBD1; V gene: TRBV28; J gene: TRBJ2-7; clone size: many; CDR3 length: 13
CDR3 DNA: TGTGCCAGCAGCTTAAATGGTGGCAGACCTTACGAGCAGTACTTC; CDR3 protein: CASSLNGGRPYEQYF; D gene: NA; V gene: TRBV7-3; J gene: TRBJ2-7; clone size: few; CDR3 length: 15
CDR3 DNA: TGCGCCAGCAGGGGAGAGGGGGCTGGCGAGCAGTACTTC; CDR3 protein: CASRGEGAGEQYF; D gene: TRBD1; V gene: TRBV5-1; J gene: TRBJ2-7; clone size: few; CDR3 length: 13
CDR3 DNA: TGTGCCAGCAGCTTAACTAGCGGGTTTAGCACAGATACGCAGTATTTT; CDR3 protein: CASSLTSGFSTDTQYF; D gene: TRBD2; V gene: TRBV11-2; J gene: TRBJ2-3; clone size: many; CDR3 length: 16
CDR3 DNA: TGCAGTGCTAGAGCCCCGGGACTAGCCGGCACAGATACGCAGTATTTT; CDR3 protein: CSARAPGLAGTDTQYF; D gene: TRBD2; V gene: TRBV20-1; J gene: TRBJ2-3; clone size: many; CDR3 length: 16
CDR3 DNA: TGCAGCGTTGAATCCGGTTCCCAGGGGGCTACTGAAGCTTTCTTT; CDR3 protein: CSVESGSQGATEAFF; D gene: TRBD1; V gene: TRBV29-1; J gene: TRBJ1-1; clone size: NA; CDR3 length: 15
CDR3 DNA: TGCAGTGCTAGGGCCCTACAGGGAGTAAACTATGGCTACACCTTC; CDR3 protein: CSARALQGVNYGYTF; D gene: NA; V gene: TRBV20-1; J gene: TRBJ1-2; clone size: NA; CDR3 length: 15
CDR3 DNA: TGTGCCTCTACAGGCCTTCACGGCTCCTACAATGAGCAGTTCTTC; CDR3 protein: CASTGLHGSYNEQFF; D gene: NA; V gene: TRBV11-2; J gene: TRBJ2-1; clone size: many; CDR3 length: 15
CDR3 DNA: TGCAGCGTTGAAGTCTGGACGGGCACAGATACGCAGTATTTT; CDR3 protein: CSVEVWTGTDTQYF; D gene: NA; V gene: TRBV29-1; J gene: TRBJ2-3; clone size: NA; CDR3 length: 14
CDR3 DNA: TGTGCCAGCAGCCAAGACCTGCTTACTAGCGGTTACAATGAGCAGTTCTTC; CDR3 protein: CASSQDLLTSGYNEQFF; D gene: TRBD2; V gene: TRBV14; J gene: TRBJ2-1; clone size: many; CDR3 length: 17
CDR3 DNA: TGTGCCAGCTCCACGAACACTGAAGCTTTCTTT; CDR3 protein: CASSTNTEAFF; D gene: NA; V gene: TRBV11-3; J gene: TRBJ1-1; clone size: many; CDR3 length: 11
CDR3 DNA: TGTGCCAGCAGCCGGCGCTCGGCCAGGGGGGGCAATGAGCAGTTCTTC; CDR3 protein: CASSRRSARGGNEQFF; D gene: NA; V gene: TRBV28; J gene: TRBJ2-1; clone size: many; CDR3 length: 16
CDR3 DNA: TGTGCCAGCAGTTTTGCGGGGTTTAAGGACACTGAAGCTTTCTTT; CDR3 protein: CASSFAGFKDTEAFF; D gene: NA; V gene: TRBV12-3/TRBV12-4; J gene: TRBJ1-1; clone size: many; CDR3 length: 15
CDR3 DNA: TGTGCCAGCAGTTTGCCCCCCTGGGAGTCAAACACTGAAGCTTTCTTT; CDR3 protein: CASSLPPWESNTEAFF; D gene: NA; V gene: TRBV28; J gene: TRBJ1-1; clone size: many; CDR3 length: 16